One and the same sample provided the 32 T cell receptor beta chains below, sequenced in a study of CD8 T cells in Susac syndrome. After extraction with the RNeasy kit, about 0.45 to 1 ug of the RNA was reverse transcribed using random hexamers. Via MiXCR, TCRdb re-called the immunoSEQ multiplex PCR reads, giving one row per CDR3 protein. This sample carries around 200,000 distinct CDR3 sequences, around nine tenths of them seen once, and the ten largest clones take 0.1% to 0.15%. Sample: CD8+ T cells from PBMCs. All receptors derive from a human donor with multiple sclerosis.

The rearrangement uses TRBV7-9 and TRBJ2-3, with D maybe TRBD1 (5 bases). Trimming took off 6 bases at V and 4 bases at J, with 11 bases between the two ends. Germline values: CDR1 SEHNR, CDR2 FQNEAQ (reference sequence). CDR3 length equals 13 residues. CDR3 DNA: TGTGCCAGCAGACCCCTGGGGCCAGATACGCAGTATTTT. Protein product: CASRPLGPDTQYF. Combining the CDR3 with reference TRBV7-9 and TRBJ2-3 gives the whole variable domain DTGVSQNPRHKITKRGQNVTFRCDPISEHNRLYWYRQTLGQGPEFLTYFQNEAQLEKSRLLSDRFSAERPKGSFSTLEIQRTEQGDSAMYLCASRPLGPDTQYFGPGTRLTVL.

The chain is built from TRBV11-3 and TRBJ2-1; 9 positions agree with TRBD2. V shed 6 bases and J 5 bases; nucleotides not matched to a gene: 17. The CDR3 is 18 residues long. Germline CDR1 and CDR2: SGHNT and YENEEA. Here the CDR3 reads CASSTKAGGLRGHNEQFF. For the CDR3, the DNA is TGTGCCAGCAGTACCAAAGCGGGGGGTCTCAGGGGCCACAATGAGCAGTTCTTC. The full variable domain, completed using reference TRBV11-3 and TRBJ2-1, is EAGVVQSPRYKIIEKKQPVAFWCNPISGHNTLYWYLQNLGQGPELLIRYENEEAVDDSQLPKDRFSAERLKGVDSTLKIQPAELGDSAVYLCASSTKAGGLRGHNEQFFGPGTRLTVL.

The genes are TRBV13 and TRBJ2-5; the D gene is possibly TRBD2 (5 bases). The CDR3 has 12 amino acids. Trimming pared 5 bases from V and 7 bases from J, leaving 11 bases between. The germline V gene has CDR1 PRHDT and CDR2 FYEKMQ (reference sequence). As DNA, the CDR3 is TGTGCCAGCAGCCCAACCCGGGGGACCCAGTACTTC. Protein sequence: CASSPTRGTQYF.

This clonotype was seen just once. V and J are TRBV9 and TRBJ2-1; D gene unclear. The V gene's germline CDR1 is SGDLS and CDR2 YYNGEE. With 0 bases removed from V and 7 bases from J, the gap between germline ends came to 17 bases. The CDR3 spans 16 residues. The CDR3, as DNA: TGTGCCAGCAGCGTAGTGGTTACTGACGCGCTTAATGAGCAGTTCTTC. Translation: CASSVVVTDALNEQFF.

The chain is built from TRBV7-8 and TRBJ2-7; tentative D call: TRBD1 (6 bases). This CDR3 region has 15 residues. Germline-derived CDR1 and CDR2 are SGHVS and FQNEAQ. The V end was cut by 3 bases, the J end by 2 bases, with 14 bases between. In DNA, the CDR3 is TGTGCCAGCAGCTTTACTGGGACACATCCCTACGAGCAGTACTTC. Translated: CASSFTGTHPYEQYF.

This chain connects TRBV12-3 or TRBV12-4 to TRBJ2-5, with D unresolved. The CDR3 covers 13 residues. The V end lost 5 bases, the J end lost 5 bases, and 12 bases lay between the germline ends. CDR3 protein: CASSAFRRETQYF. The CDR3 bases are TGTGCCAGCAGTGCGTTCCGTCGCGAGACCCAGTACTTC.

The V gene is TRBV5-4, the J gene TRBJ2-3, with 9 bases matching TRBD2. V dropped 1 base and J dropped 3; count of bases not matched to a gene: 3. Germline V gene lookup returns CDR1 SGHNT and CDR2 YYREEE (reference sequence). The CDR3 loop spans 15 amino acids. The CDR3 sequence: CASSLRGGATDTQYF. For the CDR3, the DNA is TGTGCCAGCAGCTTGCGCGGGGGGGCAACAGATACGCAGTATTTT.

The chain has TRBV12-3 or TRBV12-4 and TRBJ1-4; D unresolved. V gave up 5 bases and J gave up 11 bases, with 21 bases separating them. The CDR3 length is 15 residues. In DNA form, the CDR3 reads TGTGCCAGCAGTCCTAACGGGGTTGAGGTCATGAAACTGTTTTTT. Protein product: CASSPNGVEVMKLFF.

This chain joins TRBV6-5 and TRBJ2-3; D gene uncertain. The germline V and J ends were trimmed by 6 bases and 4 bases, with 14 bases remaining between them. CDR3 length: 14 residues. Germline V gene lookup returns CDR1 MNHEY and CDR2 SVGAGI. The CDR3 region is CASRLSKGPDTQYF. CDR3 bases: TGTGCCAGCAGACTATCCAAAGGCCCAGATACGCAGTATTTT.

The rearrangement links TRBV2 to TRBJ1-4; maybe TRBD1 (6 bases). Germline CDR1 is SNHLY and CDR2 is FYNNEI. With 7 bases removed from V and 6 bases from J, the gap between germline ends came to 9 bases. This CDR3 contains 12 residues. The DNA of the CDR3 is TGTGCCAGCAATGAGGGGGATGAAAAACTGTTTTTT. Its translation: CASNEGDEKLFF.

The rearrangement links TRBV7-8 to TRBJ2-7; 9 nucleotides align to TRBD2. The CDR3 consists of 14 residues. CDR1 and CDR2 from the germline V gene are SGHVS and FQNEAQ. J lost 6 bases, V lost 2 bases, and 5 bases had no gene match. CDR3 DNA: TGTGCCAGCAGCTTACCTAGCGGGGAGGGCGAGCAGTACTTC. This encodes CASSLPSGEGEQYF.

This CDR3 reads CASSSTRSTSEAFF. CDR3 DNA: TGTGCCAGCAGCTCGACAAGGTCAACCTCCGAAGCTTTCTTT. This rearrangement joins TRBV5-6 to TRBJ1-1; D ambiguous. The germline V gene has CDR1 SGHDT and CDR2 YYEEEE. CDR3 length equals 14 residues. Trimming pared 3 bases from V and 8 bases from J, leaving 17 bases between.

This chain links TRBV5-1 with TRBJ2-7, with D perhaps matching TRBD2 (6 bases). V shed 3 bases and J shed 0 bases, with 16 bases lying between them. Germline V CDR1 and CDR2: SGHRS, YFSETQ. This CDR3 comprises 16 residues. DNA for the CDR3: TGCGCCAGCAGCTCCCTTGGGTGGGACTTCTCCTACGAGCAGTACTTC. Translating it yields CASSSLGWDFSYEQYF.

This chain connects TRBV4-1 to TRBJ1-1; possibly TRBD1 for D (5 bases). This CDR3 is 14 amino acids long. Germline V lookup: CDR1 MGHRA, CDR2 YSYEKL. The V gene lost 1 base and the J gene lost 4 bases, with 10 bases spanning the gap. CDR3 sequence: CASSQVPGTTEAFF. The CDR3 nucleotides read TGCGCCAGCAGCCAAGTCCCAGGGACCACTGAAGCTTTCTTT.

The chain couples TRBV6-5 to TRBJ1-5; a possible D gene is TRBD1 (5 bases). Between the trimmed V and J ends, which lost 0 bases and 7 bases, there was a span of 13 bases. The CDR3 extends over 15 amino acids. Germline V gene data show CDR1 as MNHEY and CDR2 as SVGAGI. The CDR3 nucleotides read TGTGCCAGCAGTTACTCGATGGGGGTGGGCCAGCCCCAGCATTTT. Translating gives CASSYSMGVGQPQHF.

The chain employs TRBV9 and TRBJ2-2, with 7 bases fitting TRBD1. After removal of 3 bases from V and 6 bases from J, the junction contained 11 bases not matched to a gene. The CDR3 runs to 16 residues. The V gene's germline CDR1 is SGDLS and CDR2 YYNGEE. The CDR3 here is CASSALQGYLPGELFF. The CDR3 nucleotides are TGTGCCAGCAGCGCACTACAGGGGTATCTTCCCGGGGAGCTGTTTTTT.

This chain links TRBV11-2 with TRBJ2-2, with D tentatively TRBD2 (6 bases). Germline-derived CDR1 and CDR2 are SGHAT and FQNNGV. CDR3 length: 15 residues. V dropped 4 bases and J dropped 4 bases, with 13 bases sitting between them. The CDR3 DNA reads as TGTGCCAGCAGCTCCTTCGTGGGGGGCACCGGGGAGCTGTTTTTT. Amino acids: CASSSFVGGTGELFF. Variable domain in full (rest from reference TRBV11-2 and TRBJ2-2): EAGVAQSPRYKIIEKRQSVAFWCNPISGHATLYWYQQILGQGPKLLIQFQNNGVVDDSQLPKDRFSAERLKGVDSTLKIQPAKLEDSAVYLCASSSFVGGTGELFFGEGSRLTVL.

J is TRBJ1-6 and V is TRBV12-3 or TRBV12-4, with a possible D match to TRBD1 (6 bases). The CDR3 is 15 residues long. V lost 5 bases and J lost 7, with 15 bases in between. CDR3 region: CASSPDRYLNSPLHF. CDR3 nucleotide sequence: TGTGCCAGCAGTCCGGACAGATACTTAAATTCACCCCTCCACTTT.

The V gene is TRBV7-9, the J gene TRBJ2-7; D possibly corresponds to TRBD1 (6 bases). V was pared by 6 bases and J by 2 bases, with 17 bases between. CDR1 and CDR2 (germline): SEHNR, FQNEAQ (reference sequence). The CDR3 is 15 amino acids. The CDR3 region has the DNA TGTGCCAGCAGTGACACAGGGAGCGTGACCTACGAGCAGTACTTC. Residues: CASSDTGSVTYEQYF.

The gene calls are TRBV9 and TRBJ2-2; 7 bases match TRBD2. The CDR3 spans 16 residues. Trimming cost V 3 bases and J 5 bases; bases outside gene matches: 10. Germline loops: CDR1 SGDLS, CDR2 YYNGEE. CDR3 sequence (DNA): TGTGCCAGCAGCGGACAAACTGGGGGGGGGACCGGGGAGCTGTTTTTT. Protein sequence: CASSGQTGGGTGELFF.

The chain joins TRBV20-1 to TRBJ2-2, with D unresolved. V was trimmed by 1 base and J by 5 bases, leaving 5 bases between them. The germline V gene encodes CDR1 DFQATT and CDR2 SNEGSKA (reference sequence). The CDR3 is made up of 12 amino acids. The CDR3 sequence is CSARVLTGELFF. The CDR3 DNA reads as TGCAGTGCTAGAGTTCTGACCGGGGAGCTGTTTTTT.

This clonotype was observed a few times. As DNA, the CDR3 is TGTGCCTGGAGTGAAACACGGGGGGGAGTCTACGAGCAGTACTTC. Translation gives CAWSETRGGVYEQYF. The gene calls are TRBV30 and TRBJ2-7, with 8 positions matching TRBD2. CDR1 is GTSNPN and CDR2 is SVGIG in the germline V gene (reference sequence). Unmatched junction bases numbered 8, after V lost 1 base and J lost 3 bases. The CDR3 is made up of 15 amino acids. The full variable domain, rest sourced from reference TRBV30 and TRBJ2-7, is SQTIHQWPATLVQPVGSPLSLECTVEGTSNPNLYWYRQAAGRGLQLLFYSVGIGQISSEVPQNLSASRPQDRQFILSSKKLLLSDSGFYLCAWSETRGGVYEQYFGPGTRLTVT.

The genes are TRBV7-6 and TRBJ2-2, with D hard to call. The length of the CDR3 is 13 residues. Trimming removed 6 bases at V and 6 bases at J, with 11 bases between. Germline assignment: CDR1 SGHVS and CDR2 FNYEAQ. This CDR3 reads CASRSAVSGELFF. In DNA form, the CDR3 reads TGTGCCAGCAGGTCAGCAGTCTCCGGGGAGCTGTTTTTT. Based on the CDR3 plus reference TRBV7-6 and TRBJ2-2, the full variable domain is GAGVSQSPRYKVTKRGQDVALRCDPISGHVSLYWYRQALGQGPEFLTYFNYEAQQDKSGLPNDRFSAERPEGSISTLTIQRTEQRDSAMYRCASRSAVSGELFFGEGSRLTVL.

This chain connects TRBV12-3 or TRBV12-4 to TRBJ2-7; D is unclear. There are 14 residues in the CDR3. The germline V and J ends were trimmed by 0 bases and 5 bases, with 11 bases remaining between them. The CDR3 loop is CASSLARSSDEQYF. In DNA, the CDR3 is TGTGCCAGCAGTTTAGCGCGGTCTAGTGACGAGCAGTACTTC.

This CDR3 reads CSAANYGYTF. DNA for the CDR3: TGCAGCGCGGCTAACTATGGCTACACCTTC. V gene TRBV29-1 combines with J gene TRBJ1-2; unclear D gene. Deletions cut 7 bases from V and 0 bases from J, with 3 bases between. Looked up from germline, CDR1 is SQVTM and CDR2 is ANQGSEA. This CDR3 is built from 10 residues.

J is TRBJ2-6 and V is TRBV7-3, with D perhaps assigned TRBD1 or TRBD2 (7 bases each). The CDR3 length is 18 residues. The V gene lost 5 bases and the J gene lost 0 bases, with 17 bases spanning the gap. Germline values: CDR1 SGHTA, CDR2 FQGTGA. The CDR3 protein is CASSTQGGANSGANVLTF. CDR3 DNA sequence: TGTGCCAGCAGCACCCAGGGGGGGGCCAACTCTGGGGCCAACGTCCTGACTTTC.

This clonotype was seen just once. The CDR3 here is CASSFLRGQGAEAKKLFF. The CDR3 DNA reads TGTGCCAGCAGCTTCCTCCGCGGACAGGGGGCGGAGGCGAAAAAACTGTTTTTT. V is TRBV7-9 and J is TRBJ1-4, with 11 positions matching TRBD1. The CDR3 has 18 residues. Germline trimming cut 3 bases from V and 9 bases from J; bases unmatched to any gene: 15. Germline values: CDR1 SEHNR, CDR2 FQNEAQ (reference sequence).

The rearrangement uses TRBV5-1 and TRBJ1-1; D ambiguous. Germline CDR1 SGHRS, CDR2 YFSETQ. CDR3 length equals 12 residues. V shed 9 bases and J shed 1 base, with 10 bases lying between them. CDR3 in amino acids: CATKSGNTEAFF. CDR3 nucleotides: TGCGCCACCAAAAGTGGGAACACTGAAGCTTTCTTT.

The chain is built from TRBV30 and TRBJ2-7, with D unresolved. Per the germline V gene, CDR1 is GTSNPN and CDR2 is SVGIG (reference sequence). The germline V and J ends were trimmed by 3 bases and 0 bases, with 12 bases remaining between them. The CDR3 length is 14 residues. The DNA for the CDR3 is TGTGCCTGGAGGTCAACGATTAGCTCCTACGAGCAGTACTTC. As protein: CAWRSTISSYEQYF. Using reference TRBV30 and TRBJ2-7 for the parts outside the CDR3, the full variable domain is SQTIHQWPATLVQPVGSPLSLECTVEGTSNPNLYWYRQAAGRGLQLLFYSVGIGQISSEVPQNLSASRPQDRQFILSSKKLLLSDSGFYLCAWRSTISSYEQYFGPGTRLTVT.

The chain links TRBV19 to TRBJ1-2, with a possible D match to TRBD1 (6 bases). CDR1 is LNHDA and CDR2 is SQIVND in the germline V gene (reference sequence). V was pared by 5 bases and J by 4 bases, with 14 bases between. This CDR3 comprises 14 residues. The CDR3 loop is CASSAQGNIYGYTF. In nucleotides, the CDR3 is TGTGCCAGTAGTGCTCAGGGGAACATCTATGGCTACACCTTC. Full variable domain (missing parts from reference TRBV19 and TRBJ1-2): DGGITQSPKYLFRKEGQNVTLSCEQNLNHDAMYWYRQDPGQGLRLIYYSQIVNDFQKGDIAEGYSVSREKKESFPLTVTSAQKNPTAFYLCASSAQGNIYGYTFGSGTRLTVV.

The V gene is TRBV10-2, the J gene TRBJ1-4; TRBD1 aligns across 7 bases. V trimming: 8 bases; J trimming: 8 bases; junction bases outside the gene matches: 14. The CDR3 spans 15 residues. Per the germline V gene, CDR1 is WSHSY and CDR2 is SAAADI. The CDR3 DNA follows: TGCGCCAGCGGGACGACAGGGCTCGATGGGGAAAAACTGTTTTTT. It specifies CASGTTGLDGEKLFF.

This chain joins TRBV7-8 and TRBJ2-1; 9 bases map to TRBD2. V dropped 5 bases and J dropped 10; count of bases not matched to a gene: 12. This CDR3 is 15 amino acids long. The germline V gene encodes CDR1 SGHVS and CDR2 FQNEAQ. DNA for the CDR3: TGTGCCAGCAGCCCCCGGGGGAGCGGGGGGCCCGAGCAGTTCTTC. It codes for CASSPRGSGGPEQFF.